The 29 T cell receptor beta chains below were found in one sample sequenced in a study of cytomegalovirus exposure and HLA in healthy donors. The study ran its PCR with 60 Vbeta and 13 Jbeta primers. Method: immunoSEQ multiplex PCR; TCRdb's copy keeps in-frame clones and lacks some. This table holds around 180,000 clones, 78% found once. Source material: PBMCs. The receptor set was obtained from a woman in her thirties in good health and CMV-seropositive.

This rearrangement joins TRBV28 to TRBJ1-1; weak D call: TRBD1 (6 bases). The CDR3 extends over 17 amino acids. Per the germline V gene, CDR1 is MDHEN and CDR2 is SYDVKM. With 5 bases removed from V and 3 bases from J, the gap between germline ends came to 22 bases. The DNA of the CDR3 is TGTGCCAGCAGTGGATCCGGGACACTTCTTCGGGACACTGAAGCTTTCTTT. It is translated as CASSGSGTLLRDTEAFF. Together with reference TRBV28 and TRBJ1-1, the CDR3 gives the full variable domain: DVKVTQSSRYLVKRTGEKVFLECVQDMDHENMFWYRQDPGLGLRLIYFSYDVKMKEKGDIPEGYSVSREKKERFSLILESASTNQTSMYLCASSGSGTLLRDTEAFFGQGTRLTVV.

Turning to this clone: This sample also contains other DNA sequences that code for the same CDR3. The rearrangement links TRBV5-1 to TRBJ2-7; no definite D call. Deletions cut 0 bases from V and 0 bases from J, with 4 bases between. The CDR3 totals 13 residues. Germline assignment: CDR1 SGHRS and CDR2 YFSETQ. The CDR3 DNA reads as TGCGCCAGCAGCTTGGGGAGCTCCTACGAGCAGTACTTC. Translation gives CASSLGSSYEQYF.

The chain recombines TRBV5-6 with TRBJ1-4; 7 nucleotides align to TRBD1. Looked up from germline, CDR1 is SGHDT and CDR2 is YYEEEE. The trim removed 4 bases at V and 8 bases at J, leaving 8 bases unmatched. The CDR3 runs to 14 residues. The CDR3 DNA follows: TGTGCCAGCAGCGCGAACAGGGGAGGAGAAAAACTGTTTTTT. Its translation is CASSANRGGEKLFF.

This clone showed up just a few times. This chain links TRBV15 with TRBJ1-3; tentatively, D is TRBD1 (5 bases). The CDR3 runs to 16 residues. Germline assignment: CDR1 LNHNV and CDR2 YYDKDF (reference sequence). V lost 7 bases and J lost 1, with 17 bases in between. CDR3 nucleotides: TGTGCCACCAAACGGGACTCCTGGTTTTCTGGAAACACCATATATTTT. Translation: CATKRDSWFSGNTIYF.

V usage is TRBV13 and J usage is TRBJ2-2; TRBD1 matches at 8 bases. The ends lost 5 bases at V and 0 bases at J; junction bases unmatched: 17. The CDR3 length is 20 residues. The germline V gene encodes CDR1 PRHDT and CDR2 FYEKMQ (reference sequence). The CDR3 loop reads CASSLYLRRQGRSNTGELFF. CDR3 DNA sequence: TGTGCCAGCAGCCTTTACTTACGTAGACAGGGGAGGTCGAACACCGGGGAGCTGTTTTTT.

The chain employs TRBV6-1 and TRBJ2-7; tentatively, D is TRBD1 (6 bases). CDR3 length: 14 residues. Germline-derived CDR1 and CDR2 are MNHNS and SASEGT. With 1 base removed from V and 9 bases from J, the gap between germline ends came to 16 bases. The CDR3 DNA follows: TGTGCCAGCAGTGAAGGGGGGCAGCGACTGGGGCAGTACTTC. Its protein is CASSEGGQRLGQYF.

This chain links TRBV5-4 with TRBJ2-4; 14 nucleotides agree with TRBD2. Germline lookup yields CDR1 SGHNT and CDR2 YYREEE (reference sequence). The CDR3 contains 18 residues. V shed 4 bases and J 0 bases; nucleotides not matched to a gene: 6. In nucleotides, the CDR3 is TGTGCCAGCAGCCGGACTAGCGGGGGGACGGTAGCCAAAAACATTCAGTACTTC. Its translation: CASSRTSGGTVAKNIQYF.

CDR3 DNA sequence: TGTGCCAGCAGCCAAGACCTCTCCTACGAGCAGTACTTC. Amino acid sequence: CASSQDLSYEQYF. V is TRBV14 and J is TRBJ2-7; no clear D. The CDR3 totals 13 residues. With 0 bases removed from V and 0 bases from J, the gap between germline ends came to 3 bases. Germline V gene sequence: CDR1 SGHDN, CDR2 FVKESK.

This clone was observed once. CDR3 bases: TGTGCCAGCAGTGAATCATCACTCGGGATCTACGAGCAGTACTTC. This codes for CASSESSLGIYEQYF. The rearrangement joins TRBV6-1 to TRBJ2-7, with D possibly being TRBD2 (5 bases). V dropped 2 bases and J dropped 3 bases, with 14 bases sitting between them. CDR1 and CDR2 (germline): MNHNS, SASEGT. This CDR3 contains 15 residues.

This clone has just a few counts. The chain combines TRBV2 with TRBJ1-5; 8 bases match TRBD1. The CDR3 loop spans 16 amino acids. Germline CDR1 reads SNHLY; CDR2 reads FYNNEI. After removal of 6 bases from V and 8 bases from J, the junction contained 15 bases not matched to a gene. The CDR3 nucleotides read TGTGCCAGCAGCGGGACTTTCGGACAGGGTAGGGAGCCCCAGCATTTT. It translates to CASSGTFGQGREPQHF. Complete variable domain (other parts from reference TRBV2 and TRBJ1-5): EPEVTQTPSHQVTQMGQEVILRCVPISNHLYFYWYRQILGQKVEFLVSFYNNEISEKSEIFDDQFSVERPDGSNFTLKIRSTKLEDSAMYFCASSGTFGQGREPQHFGDGTRLSIL.

V usage is TRBV6-6 and J usage is TRBJ1-5; D not certain. Trimming left V 7 bases short and J 2 bases short, with 9 bases between. The CDR3 is 13 amino acids. CDR1 is MNHNY, CDR2 SVGAGI, per germline (reference sequence). CDR3 protein: CASTRDGNQPQHF. CDR3 sequence (DNA): TGTGCCAGCACGAGGGATGGCAATCAGCCCCAGCATTTT.

The chain combines TRBV29-1 with TRBJ1-2; TRBD1 might be the D (6 bases). Germline V CDR1 and CDR2: SQVTM, ANQGSEA. The CDR3 consists of 14 residues. Trimming removed 6 bases at V and 1 base at J, with 15 bases between. CDR3 in DNA: TGCAGCGTGGGAGCCGGGACACTTAACTATGGCTACACCTTC. It yields the protein CSVGAGTLNYGYTF.

The J gene is TRBJ2-7, the V gene TRBV5-1, with D unclear. V gave up 0 bases and J gave up 3 bases, with 4 bases separating them. The CDR3 sequence is 12 residues long. CDR1 and CDR2 from the germline V gene are SGHRS and YFSETQ. The CDR3 loop is CASSLDGYEQYF. Written as DNA, the CDR3 is TGCGCCAGCAGCTTGGACGGCTACGAGCAGTACTTC.

This clone was seen just once. The V call is TRBV14, the J call TRBJ1-1; perhaps TRBD1 as D (5 bases). This CDR3 is 12 amino acids long. The V end lost 0 bases, the J end lost 8 bases, and 7 bases lay between the germline ends. Germline CDR1 reads SGHDN; CDR2 reads FVKESK. This CDR3 is CASSQEGREAFF. CDR3 in DNA: TGTGCCAGCAGCCAAGAGGGGCGGGAAGCTTTCTTT.

The V call is TRBV2, the J call TRBJ1-6; possible D gene TRBD1, 5 bases. The V end was cut by 4 bases, the J end by 7 bases, with 11 bases between. From germline, CDR1 is SNHLY and CDR2 FYNNEI. The CDR3 contains 14 residues. The CDR3 DNA reads TGTGCCAGCAGTGCTCAGGGTGTGAATTCACCCCTCCACTTT. This gives the protein CASSAQGVNSPLHF.

The rearrangement uses TRBV7-2 and TRBJ1-2; unclear D gene. The CDR3 runs to 14 residues. V was pared by 0 bases and J by 0 bases, with 5 bases between. Germline V gene lookup returns CDR1 SGHTA and CDR2 FQGNSA. This CDR3 is CASSLAATNYGYTF. Here the CDR3 DNA reads TGTGCCAGCAGCTTAGCGGCCACTAACTATGGCTACACCTTC.

The J gene is TRBJ1-2, the V gene TRBV6-4, with TRBD1 identical over 8 bases. The CDR3 contains 14 residues. The V segment lost 4 bases and the J segment 4 bases; nucleotides outside the gene matches: 5. Germline loops: CDR1 MRHNA, CDR2 SNTAGT. The CDR3 region has the DNA TGTGCCAGCAGTGTTGACAGGGGAGGCTATGGCTACACCTTC. As protein: CASSVDRGGYGYTF.

This chain joins TRBV19 and TRBJ2-4; D remains ambiguous. Germline CDR1 reads LNHDA; CDR2 reads SQIVND (reference sequence). This CDR3 comprises 17 residues. V was clipped by 3 bases and J by 1 base, with 16 bases between them. CDR3 residues: CASSILTPDRAKNIQYF. DNA for the CDR3: TGTGCCAGTAGTATTTTAACCCCCGATCGGGCCAAAAACATTCAGTACTTC. Based on the CDR3 plus reference TRBV19 and TRBJ2-4, the full variable domain is DGGITQSPKYLFRKEGQNVTLSCEQNLNHDAMYWYRQDPGQGLRLIYYSQIVNDFQKGDIAEGYSVSREKKESFPLTVTSAQKNPTAFYLCASSILTPDRAKNIQYFGAGTRLSVL.

This chain connects TRBV6-1 to TRBJ1-2; D unclear. The length of the CDR3 is 11 residues. Germline CDR1 is MNHNS and CDR2 is SASEGT. With 2 bases removed from V and 7 bases from J, the gap between germline ends came to 5 bases. Here the CDR3 reads CASSEYRGYTF. The CDR3 DNA is TGTGCCAGCAGTGAATATCGTGGCTACACCTTC.

This clone was detected only once. The chain employs TRBV7-9 and TRBJ2-2; 11 bases match TRBD1. This CDR3 has 18 residues. V shed 11 bases, J shed 2 bases, and the junction held 16 bases outside the gene matches. CDR1 is SEHNR and CDR2 is FQNEAQ in the germline V gene (reference sequence). The CDR3 sequence: CASRPGQGALLNTGELFF. The CDR3 region has the DNA TGTGCCTCCCGCCCCGGACAGGGGGCACTCCTCAACACCGGGGAGCTGTTTTTT.

In this sample, this clone turned up a few times. V gene TRBV19 combines with J gene TRBJ2-6; D call uncertain. The germline CDR1 and CDR2 sequences are LNHDA and SQIVND (reference sequence). The ends were cut back, 4 bases at V and 0 bases at J, with 7 bases in the middle. This CDR3 has 15 amino acids. The CDR3: CASSNTPSGANVLTF. The DNA of the CDR3 is TGTGCCAGTAGTAACACGCCCTCTGGGGCCAACGTCCTGACTTTC.

The chain recombines TRBV18 with TRBJ1-1; D remains unclear. Germline assignment: CDR1 KGHSH and CDR2 LQKENI. V lost 3 bases, J lost 8 bases, and 7 bases lay in between. The CDR3 is 11 amino acids. Here the CDR3 DNA reads TGTGCCAGCTCACCGAAGGAGGAAGCTTTCTTT. Its translation: CASSPKEEAFF.

The chain couples TRBV6-5 to TRBJ2-4; D is possibly TRBD1 (5 bases). Germline V gene lookup returns CDR1 MNHEY and CDR2 SVGAGI. The CDR3 consists of 15 residues. V was shortened by 0 bases and J by 2 bases, with 8 bases between the two germline ends. CDR3 in amino acids: CASSYSDSTKNIQYF. The CDR3 DNA reads as TGTGCCAGCAGTTACTCCGACAGCACCAAAAACATTCAGTACTTC.

The chain uses TRBV7-6 and TRBJ1-1; D gene unclear. Germline CDR1 SGHVS, CDR2 FNYEAQ. Trimming left V 3 bases short and J 3 bases short, with 8 bases between. CDR3 length: 13 amino acids. This CDR3 is CASSFEVDTEAFF. The CDR3 nucleotides are TGTGCCAGCAGCTTTGAGGTCGACACTGAAGCTTTCTTT.

V and J are TRBV4-3 and TRBJ1-2, with D uncertain. This CDR3 has 16 residues. V was trimmed by 1 base and J by 4 bases, leaving 16 bases between them. The germline V gene encodes CDR1 LGHNA and CDR2 YSLEER. The CDR3 spells CASSQGYGDPGYGYTF. CDR3 in DNA: TGCGCCAGCAGCCAAGGTTATGGCGACCCGGGCTATGGCTACACCTTC.

This clone was found a few times. V gene TRBV10-3 combines with J gene TRBJ1-2; 12 bases map to TRBD1. This CDR3 spans 17 amino acids. Trimming took 6 bases from V and 8 from J; bases not matched to a gene: 16. The germline V gene encodes CDR1 ENHRY and CDR2 SYGVKD. The CDR3 loop is CAISPAGTGGAALGYTF. In DNA form, the CDR3 reads TGTGCCATCAGCCCGGCCGGGACAGGGGGCGCAGCTTTGGGCTACACCTTC.

The rearrangement uses TRBV10-3 and TRBJ2-1; a weak D match, TRBD2 (7 bases). There are 16 residues in the CDR3. Looked up from germline, CDR1 is ENHRY and CDR2 is SYGVKD. The V end lost 0 bases, the J end lost 8 bases, and 17 bases lay between the germline ends. The CDR3, as DNA: TGTGCCATCAGTGAGTCGGGAGGGGGGCGAGCCTATGAGCAGTTCTTC. It codes for CAISESGGGRAYEQFF.

The V and J genes are TRBV11-2 and TRBJ2-2; a possible D gene is TRBD2 (6 bases). The CDR3 runs to 15 residues. V lost 5 bases and J lost 0, with 10 bases in between. Per germline, CDR1 SGHAT and CDR2 FQNNGV. The CDR3 coding sequence is TGTGCCAGCAGCCCGCGGGACGCGAACACCGGGGAGCTGTTTTTT. This codes for CASSPRDANTGELFF.

The chain is built from TRBV6-1 and TRBJ2-7, with D perhaps matching TRBD2 (6 bases). V was shortened by 4 bases and J by 0 bases, with 10 bases between the two germline ends. Germline assignment: CDR1 MNHNS and CDR2 SASEGT. The CDR3 is 14 amino acids. In DNA, the CDR3 is TGTGCCAGCAGTGCGGGGGTTATCTCCTACGAGCAGTACTTC. Its translation is CASSAGVISYEQYF.